This T cell receptor beta chain was recorded in a study of T-cell reconstitution after alpha-beta-depleted transplantation in children. Molecular barcoding with unique molecular identifiers was used for the TCRbeta library. MiXCR was run by TCRdb on the PCR reads, yielding one entry per CDR3 protein. This repertoire shows some 340,000 distinct CDR3 sequences, 9% to 12% found once; its top ten account for 2% to 2.5%. This CDR3 is built from 15 residues. J lost 7 bases, V lost 4 bases, and 7 bases had no gene match. From germline, CDR1 is SGHDN and CDR2 FVKESK. The sequence derives from a human donor who donated a stem cell graft to a child with acute lymphoblastic leukemia. Sequenced here: PBMCs from the stem cell graft donor, sampled from the stem cell graft. The chain is built from TRBV14 and TRBJ2-1; 10 bases align to TRBD2. The CDR3 loop reads CASSRLAGEANEQFF. The CDR3 DNA is TGTGCCAGCAGCCGCCTAGCGGGAGAAGCAAATGAGCAGTTCTTC.